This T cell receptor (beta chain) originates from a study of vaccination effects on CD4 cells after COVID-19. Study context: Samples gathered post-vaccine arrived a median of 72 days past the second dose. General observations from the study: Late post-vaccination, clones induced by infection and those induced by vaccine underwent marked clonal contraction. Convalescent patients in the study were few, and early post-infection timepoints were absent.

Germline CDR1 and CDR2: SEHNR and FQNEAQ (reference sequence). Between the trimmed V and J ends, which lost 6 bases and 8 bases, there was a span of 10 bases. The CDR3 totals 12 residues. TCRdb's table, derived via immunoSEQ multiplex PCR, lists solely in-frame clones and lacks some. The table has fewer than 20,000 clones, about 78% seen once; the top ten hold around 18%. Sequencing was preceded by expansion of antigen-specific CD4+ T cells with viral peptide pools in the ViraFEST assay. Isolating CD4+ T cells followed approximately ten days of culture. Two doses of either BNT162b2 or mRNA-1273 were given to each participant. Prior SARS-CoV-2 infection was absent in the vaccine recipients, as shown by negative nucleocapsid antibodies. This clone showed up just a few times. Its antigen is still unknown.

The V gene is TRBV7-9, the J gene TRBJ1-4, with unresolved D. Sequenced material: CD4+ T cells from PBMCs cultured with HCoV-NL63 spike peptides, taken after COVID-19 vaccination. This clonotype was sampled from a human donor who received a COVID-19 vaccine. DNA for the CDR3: TGTGCCAGCAGGCGGAGGGAGGAAAAACTGTTTTTT. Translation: CASRRREEKLFF. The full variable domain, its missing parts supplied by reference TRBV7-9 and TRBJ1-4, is DTGVSQNPRHKITKRGQNVTFRCDPISEHNRLYWYRQTLGQGPEFLTYFQNEAQLEKSRLLSDRFSAERPKGSFSTLEIQRTEQGDSAMYLCASRRREEKLFFGSGTQLSVL.